This passage covers 12 T cell receptor beta chains from one sample sequenced in a study of beta chain features in type 1 diabetes. Reverse transcription of all isolated RNA meant that expressed TCRB transcripts were sequenced. Assay used: immunoSEQ multiplex PCR; TCRdb lists only in-frame clones, some missing. The profile shows around 290,000 clones, about 8% of them singletons. Sequences were obtained from central memory CD4+ T cells from blood. These receptors were obtained from a woman under 30 in good health.

V usage is TRBV7-2 and J usage is TRBJ2-7, with 9 bases fitting TRBD2. Trimming removed 3 bases from V and 2 bases from J; junction bases left unmatched: 5. In germline, CDR1 is SGHTA, CDR2 FQGNSA. The CDR3 loop spans 15 amino acids. The CDR3 spells CASSFQRGAAYEQYV. The DNA for the CDR3 is TGTGCCAGCAGCTTTCAGCGGGGGGCCGCCTACGAGCAGTACGTC.

There are a few counts of this clone. The genes are TRBV2 and TRBJ2-4; 7 nucleotides align to TRBD1. The germline gives CDR1 SNHLY, CDR2 FYNNEI. The V segment lost 4 bases and the J segment 6 bases; nucleotides outside the gene matches: 6. The CDR3 covers 14 residues. The CDR3 coding sequence is TGTGCCAGCAGTGTACAGGGGACAACAAACATTCAGTACTTC. Translating gives CASSVQGTTNIQYF.

The sample holds a few counts of this clone. The chain links TRBV7-2 to TRBJ2-1; D could derive from TRBD1 or TRBD2 (6 bases each). The CDR3 covers 13 residues. V lost 3 bases and J 10 bases, leaving 13 bases between the germline ends. Germline V gene lookup returns CDR1 SGHTA and CDR2 FQGNSA. For the CDR3, the DNA is TGTGCCAGCAGCTTGCGGGACAATCGGGAGCAGTTCTTC. It is translated as CASSLRDNREQFF.

The V call is TRBV29-1, the J call TRBJ2-1; D perhaps matches TRBD2 (6 bases). Trimming pared 8 bases from V and 0 bases from J, leaving 14 bases between. The CDR3 runs to 14 residues. In germline, CDR1 is SQVTM, CDR2 ANQGSEA. CDR3 sequence: CSTGLGGSYNEQFF. CDR3 bases: TGCAGCACGGGACTTGGGGGCTCCTACAATGAGCAGTTCTTC.

The chain is built from TRBV5-8 and TRBJ2-7; 7 positions agree with TRBD1. This CDR3 region has 14 residues. Trimming at V came to 5 bases and at J to 3 bases, leaving 8 bases not matched to a gene. CDR1 is SGHTS and CDR2 is YDEGEE in the germline V gene. The CDR3 coding sequence is TGTGCCAGCAGGTCGGACAGGATCCTCTACGAGCAGTACTTC. This translates into CASRSDRILYEQYF.

This clone was found a few times. V gene TRBV7-2 combines with J gene TRBJ2-5; D is perhaps TRBD2 (6 bases). Germline V gene lookup returns CDR1 SGHTA and CDR2 FQGNSA. Trimming took off 4 bases at V and 7 bases at J, with 16 bases between the two ends. The CDR3 covers 14 residues. The CDR3 DNA reads TGTGCCAGCAGCTACCCGGGACTCCAGGGGACCCAGTACTTC. The encoded protein is CASSYPGLQGTQYF.

The chain recombines TRBV2 with TRBJ2-2; a weak D match, TRBD1 (6 bases). In germline, CDR1 is SNHLY, CDR2 FYNNEI. This CDR3 region has 16 residues. With 6 bases removed from V and 5 bases from J, the gap between germline ends came to 19 bases. In DNA, the CDR3 is TGTGCCAGCAGGGGGGCGCGGGTGTTGAAAACCGGGGAGCTGTTTTTT. The encoded protein is CASRGARVLKTGELFF.

The chain combines TRBV5-4 with TRBJ2-1; 9 bases line up with TRBD2. CDR3 length: 14 amino acids. Germline loops: CDR1 SGHNT, CDR2 YYREEE (reference sequence). J gave up 7 bases and V 2 bases, and 4 bases lay outside the gene matches. CDR3 loop: CASSFAGGSNEQFF. Here the CDR3 DNA reads TGTGCCAGCAGCTTTGCGGGAGGGTCAAATGAGCAGTTCTTC.

This clone occurred many times. V is TRBV5-6 and J is TRBJ2-7, with 12 positions matching TRBD2. The trim removed 2 bases at V and 5 bases at J, leaving 11 bases unmatched. The germline CDR1 and CDR2 sequences are SGHDT and YYEEEE. This CDR3 comprises 17 residues. The CDR3 sequence: CASSFYLGLAGRNEQYF. The CDR3, as DNA: TGTGCCAGCAGCTTTTATCTAGGACTAGCGGGAAGGAACGAGCAGTACTTC.

The CDR3 coding sequence is TGTGCCAGTAGTGCCCAGGGCGAGGGTGGCTACACCTTC. Translating it yields CASSAQGEGGYTF. The chain joins TRBV19 to TRBJ1-2, with a weak D call TRBD1 (5 bases). V gave up 5 bases and J gave up 7 bases, with 14 bases separating them. CDR1 and CDR2 (germline): LNHDA, SQIVND (reference sequence). The CDR3 is made up of 13 amino acids.

V gene TRBV9 combines with J gene TRBJ2-5; either TRBD1 or TRBD2 may fit D (5 bases each). V lost 0 bases and J lost 2, with 11 bases in between. Germline values: CDR1 SGDLS, CDR2 YYNGEE. This CDR3 is built from 15 residues. The CDR3 coding sequence is TGTGCCAGCAGCGTAGAGGGGACGCAACAAGAGACCCAGTACTTC. It specifies CASSVEGTQQETQYF.

In its sample, this clone was seen a few times. The chain employs TRBV6-6 and TRBJ2-6; 7 bases line up with TRBD1. Germline V gene lookup returns CDR1 MNHNY and CDR2 SVGAGI (reference sequence). This CDR3 is built from 15 residues. The junction had 4 bases not matched to a gene; V was cut back by 5 bases and J by 3 bases. In DNA, the CDR3 is TGTGCCAGCAGTGAGGGGGCGGTTGGGGCCAACGTCCTGACTTTC. Its protein is CASSEGAVGANVLTF.